These 2 T cell receptor beta chains originate from one sample sequenced in a study of T cells in Graves' hyperthyroidism and ophthalmopathy. Using RNA transcripts as the source, TCR beta CDR3 regions were amplified. TCR CDR3 underwent first-round RT-PCR with the HTBI primer set. TCRdb called the multiplex PCR reads again in MiXCR, with one record for every CDR3 protein. The table lists roughly 420,000 distinct CDR3 sequences, around 14% of them singletons. Sequencing was carried out using blood. The receptors were gathered from a woman under 30 with Graves' hyperthyroidism.

This clonotype was seen many times. This rearrangement joins TRBV5-1 to TRBJ2-7; TRBD1 agrees at 10 bases. The CDR3 is made up of 13 amino acids. Trimming at V came to 0 bases and at J to 6 bases, leaving 0 bases not matched to a gene. Per the germline V gene, CDR1 is SGHRS and CDR2 is YFSETQ. The CDR3 nucleotides read TGCGCCAGCAGCTTGGGGACAGGGGGCGAGCAGTACTTC. Translated: CASSLGTGGEQYF.

On this clonotype: A clone one base away is much larger, so this may be a read error. Because the CDR3 is missing its conserved closing phenylalanine or tryptophan, this is likely a read error. The chain employs TRBV2 and TRBJ1-1; tentatively, D is TRBD1 (5 bases). Trimming left V 6 bases short and J 1 base short, with 9 bases between. CDR3 size: 13 residues. CDR1 and CDR2 (germline): SNHLY, FYNNEI. CDR3 bases: TGTGCCAGCAGCGCCCAGGGGAACACTGAAGCTTTCCTT. This codes for CASSAQGNTEAFL.